This T cell receptor beta chain originates from a study of blood T cell repertoires in COVID-19. On the study more broadly: Acute and convalescent COVID-19 specimens originated in the United States, Italy and Spain. T cells, B-cell-depleted T cells, or PBMCs supplied cDNA or gDNA.

The V segment lost 3 bases and the J segment 0 bases; nucleotides outside the gene matches: 5. Germline lookup yields CDR1 SNHLY and CDR2 FYNNEI. This CDR3 region has 17 residues. Generated by immunoSEQ multiplex PCR, the TCRdb table keeps only in-frame clones and is missing some. This sample has around 200,000 clones, with around nine tenths found just once. The rearrangement joins TRBV2 to TRBJ2-3; 11 nucleotides line up with TRBD2. The receptor was derived from a middle-aged man with acute or convalescent COVID-19. Material: peripheral blood. The CDR3 loop is CASSELASGGSTDTQYF. CDR3 nucleotide sequence: TGTGCCAGCAGTGAGTTAGCTAGCGGGGGGAGCACAGATACGCAGTATTTT. The whole variable domain, filled in from reference TRBV2 and TRBJ2-3, reads EPEVTQTPSHQVTQMGQEVILRCVPISNHLYFYWYRQILGQKVEFLVSFYNNEISEKSEIFDDQFSVERPDGSNFTLKIRSTKLEDSAMYFCASSELASGGSTDTQYFGPGTRLTVL.